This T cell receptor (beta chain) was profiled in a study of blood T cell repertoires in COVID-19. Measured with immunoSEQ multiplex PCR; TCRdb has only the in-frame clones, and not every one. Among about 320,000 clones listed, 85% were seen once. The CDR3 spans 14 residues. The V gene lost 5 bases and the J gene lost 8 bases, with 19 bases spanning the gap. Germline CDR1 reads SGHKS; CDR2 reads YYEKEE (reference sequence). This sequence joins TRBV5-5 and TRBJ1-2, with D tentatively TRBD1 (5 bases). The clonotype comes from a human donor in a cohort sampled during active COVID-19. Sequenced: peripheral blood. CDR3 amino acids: CASRAGTDSKGYTF. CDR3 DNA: TGTGCCAGCAGAGCCGGGACTGACTCTAAGGGCTACACCTTC.